This T cell receptor beta chain was documented in a study of T cells in Graves' hyperthyroidism and ophthalmopathy (dated by TCRdb to the late 2010s). Study-wide context: Peripheral blood was collected at initial diagnosis, before any treatment. The roughly 94 discovery patients were randomly divided into training and test sets at a 7:3 ratio. The paper reports TCR Vbeta CDR3 sequencing of over 130 peripheral blood samples: approximately 41 ophthalmopathy, 75 to 80 hyperthyroidism and about 17 progressor patients. Whether ophthalmopathy could be predicted prospectively was tested in an independent validation cohort made up of approximately 19 hyperthyroidism patients plus 17 patients who later progressed to ophthalmopathy. TCR V-J signatures able to tell the groups apart were searched for in a discovery cohort of 90 to 100 patients, of whom fewer than 45 had Graves' ophthalmopathy and 57 had stable Graves' hyperthyroidism. In several Graves' hyperthyroidism patients, the study also compared T-cell repertoires from thyroid tissue with T-cell repertoires from blood. After sampling, hyperthyroidism patients received methimazole starting at 30 mg daily, and ophthalmopathy patients received high-dose intravenous methylprednisolone. Broader findings and caveats from the paper: A 13 V-J signature model separated ophthalmopathy from stable hyperthyroidism, with over 85% sensitivity and 81.08% specificity in cross-validation and 80%/75% in testing. Blood samples also contained most of the expanded thyroid clonotypes (frequency above 0.001), which suggests that blood repertoires may reflect thyroid immune responses. During validation, the model predicted progression to ophthalmopathy a median of approximately 6.5 months ahead of onset, with around 71% sensitivity and 72.22% specificity. No statistical method was used to set the sample size in advance, and investigators knew the group allocation.

V is cut by 2 bases and J by 6 bases, and the space between the germline ends is 11 bases. According to the germline V gene (reference sequence), CDR1 reads SEHNR and CDR2 reads FQNEAQ. The CDR3 covers 14 residues, taking in both the cysteine and the phenylalanine. The CDR3 DNA has 42 bases and is translated from base 1. To note about this clonotype: Its antigen remains undetermined. It has no much larger one-base neighbor in the sample; base qualities were not kept.

The TCR beta CDR3 regions were amplified from RNA transcripts. The first round of RT-PCR for the TCR CDR3 was performed with the HTBI primer set and the Qiagen OneStep RT-PCR kit. A second multiplex PCR round built the libraries, followed by size selection and purification. Paired-end sequencing of the libraries was performed with 100 bp reads on an Illumina HiSeq2000. The source study handled its data this way. SOAPnuke was used to process the raw data, throwing out any read that contained adapters or uncalled bases, had a mean Phred below 15, or lacked an exact constant-primer or identifier match. COPE v1.2.5 was used to merge the high-quality paired reads, and each unique nucleotide sequence was defined as a clonotype. MiTCR v1.1 was used to align clonotypes to the IMGT TRBV, TRBD and TRBJ reference segments. The analysis was restricted to V-J combinations with a frequency above 0.0001, which together covered 98% to 99.2% of the repertoires. A TCS score was defined as the ratio between F50 (clonal expansion) and ExV (chaos), using BLOSUM62-based TCRdist between CDR3 peptides within each V-J. Welch's t-statistics and random forest reduced approximately 520 V-J features to roughly 13, which were used in a naive Bayes classifier (R e1071). TCRdb redid the processing of the public reads, applying fastp at Q25 and MiXCR, and retained in-frame beta chains. One record per CDR3 amino acid sequence lists the most common genes and DNA. None of the V and J calls come from the authors' own analysis; TCRdb made them. In all, the sample holds 250,000 to 300,000 distinct CDR3 sequences, and around 20% of those were seen once. 39% of the sample rests with the top ten.

Ophthalmopathy patients had moderately to severely active disease, Clinical Activity Score of at least 3, NOSPECS grade of at least 4, and duration under 3 months. Patients with uncontrolled infections, other autoimmune diseases, pregnancy or lactation were excluded. Clinical symptoms, serum thyroxine and TRAb, thyroid ultrasound, and orbital computed tomography formed the basis for the diagnoses. PBMCs were isolated from about 10 ml of fresh peripheral blood by Ficoll-Paque density gradient centrifugation. Total RNA was extracted with Trizol reagent, and quality was checked on an Agilent 2100 Bioanalyzer.

Sequencing input: blood. This chain joins TRBV7-9 to TRBJ2-1; the D gene lacks a confident call. This receptor was obtained from a man aged 50 to 60 with Graves' ophthalmopathy. CDR3 region: CASSLLVHTNEQFF. The sequenced DNA: TGTGCCAGCAGCTTATTGGTCCACACCAATGAGCAGTTCTTC.